One sample yielded the 9 T cell receptor beta chains listed below, sequenced in a study of human thymus T cells. Repertoires were generated with immunoSEQ multiplex PCR, while TCRdb's copy carries only in-frame clones and drops some. Of tens of thousands of clones detected, 85% to 95% appear once; the ten largest clones hold 0.095% to 0.15%. Sequencing was done on a sample of blood. The receptors shown here come from a boy under two years old with a congenital heart defect but otherwise immunologically healthy.

The chain employs TRBV9 and TRBJ2-3, with TRBD1 matching over 7 bases. Germline V gene lookup returns CDR1 SGDLS and CDR2 YYNGEE. This CDR3 has 15 amino acids. With V trimmed by 4 bases and J by 2 bases, 7 bases remained unmatched. The CDR3 DNA sequence: TGTGCCAGCAGCATCAGACAGGGCCCCACAGATACGCAGTATTTT. Translated, it gives CASSIRQGPTDTQYF.

The genes are TRBV7-9 and TRBJ2-4, with D possibly matching TRBD1 (5 bases). CDR3 size: 15 residues. The germline V and J ends were trimmed by 3 bases and 3 bases, with 12 bases remaining between them. The germline V gene encodes CDR1 SEHNR and CDR2 FQNEAQ (reference sequence). CDR3 residues: CASSLKGVVKNIQYF. Written as DNA, the CDR3 is TGTGCCAGCAGCTTGAAAGGGGTGGTCAAAAACATTCAGTACTTC.

This sequence joins TRBV18 and TRBJ2-7; unclear D gene. Germline values: CDR1 KGHSH, CDR2 LQKENI. V lost 3 bases, J lost 5 bases, and 8 bases lay in between. This CDR3 comprises 12 residues. The CDR3 spells CASSPNTHEQYF. The DNA for the CDR3 is TGTGCCAGCTCACCGAATACGCACGAGCAGTACTTC.

The V call is TRBV19, the J call TRBJ1-2, with D perhaps matching TRBD1 (5 bases). Trimming removed 4 bases at V and 1 base at J, with 10 bases between. In germline, CDR1 is LNHDA, CDR2 SQIVND (reference sequence). This CDR3 has 14 amino acids. CDR3 DNA: TGTGCCAGTAGTACCTCAGGGAGTAACTATGGCTACACCTTC. This codes for CASSTSGSNYGYTF.

V and J are TRBV5-1 and TRBJ1-2; 7 bases match TRBD1. The CDR3 contains 13 residues. The V gene end was trimmed by 3 bases and the J gene end by 7 bases; junction bases not matched to a gene: 6. Germline CDR1 SGHRS, CDR2 YFSETQ. The CDR3 reads CASSSGQLAGYTF. Here the CDR3 DNA reads TGCGCCAGCAGCTCGGGACAGTTGGCTGGCTACACCTTC. Variable domain in full (rest from reference TRBV5-1 and TRBJ1-2): KAGVTQTPRYLIKTRGQQVTLSCSPISGHRSVSWYQQTPGQGLQFLFEYFSETQRNKGNFPGRFSGRQFSNSRSEMNVSTLELGDSALYLCASSSGQLAGYTFGSGTRLTVV.

This rearrangement joins TRBV10-3 to TRBJ2-2, with D tentatively TRBD2 (7 bases). CDR1 and CDR2 (germline): ENHRY, SYGVKD. Deletions cut 7 bases from V and 2 bases from J, with 11 bases between. The CDR3 loop spans 14 amino acids. The CDR3 spells CAIMAGANTGELFF. The CDR3 coding sequence is TGTGCCATCATGGCGGGGGCCAACACCGGGGAGCTGTTTTTT.

The V and J genes are TRBV27 and TRBJ2-1; D is unclear. This CDR3 is built from 15 residues. V lost 3 bases and J lost 6, with 15 bases in between. Per germline, CDR1 MNHEY and CDR2 SMNVEV (reference sequence). CDR3 nucleotides: TGTGCCAGCAGTTTCCCCCCGTACTCCCCCAATGAGCAGTTCTTC. Translated: CASSFPPYSPNEQFF.

The CDR3 here is CASSHAGQGALEQYF. The DNA of the CDR3 is TGTGCCAGCAGCCATGCGGGACAGGGAGCTCTAGAGCAGTACTTC. The chain uses TRBV4-2 and TRBJ2-7; 9 nucleotides line up with TRBD1. Germline CDR1 is LGHNA and CDR2 is YNFKEQ. The V and J ends lost 3 bases and 7 bases, in that order; junction bases with no gene match: 10. The CDR3 covers 15 residues.

This clone was detected only once. The chain joins TRBV6-1 to TRBJ1-3, with unresolved D. The CDR3 contains 14 residues. The germline V gene has CDR1 MNHNS and CDR2 SASEGT. Trimming removed 2 bases from V and 4 bases from J, with 9 bases in between. The CDR3 bases are TGTGCCAGCAGTGAAATGGGGATGGGAAACACCATATATTTT. Translating gives CASSEMGMGNTIYF.